A single sample is the source of the 6 T cell receptor beta chains below, sequenced in a study of blood T cell repertoires in COVID-19. TCRdb's copy holds only in-frame clones and misses some; the assay was immunoSEQ multiplex PCR. The data contain about 240,000 clones, 85% of them singletons. Sequencing used peripheral blood. The receptor set was obtained from a man aged 50-60 years with COVID-19, enrolled during active disease.

The chain couples TRBV2 to TRBJ2-1; TRBD2 aligns across 12 bases. The CDR3 has 15 residues. V lost 6 bases, J lost 7 bases, and 7 bases stayed unmatched. Germline CDR1 is SNHLY and CDR2 is FYNNEI. The CDR3 spells CASSYTSGGTNEQFF. As DNA, the CDR3 is TGTGCCAGCAGCTACACTAGCGGGGGGACAAATGAGCAGTTCTTC.

The chain has TRBV30 and TRBJ2-2, with D unclear. Trimming removed 2 bases at V and 5 bases at J, with 9 bases between. CDR3 length: 13 amino acids. CDR1 is GTSNPN and CDR2 is SVGIG in the germline V gene (reference sequence). CDR3 coding DNA: TGTGCCTGGAGTAAAGTCGGTACCGGGGAGCTGTTTTTT. It translates to CAWSKVGTGELFF.

J is TRBJ1-1 and V is TRBV6-5, with no clear D. This CDR3 region has 15 residues. Germline loops: CDR1 MNHEY, CDR2 SVGAGI. Trimming took off 0 bases at V and 4 bases at J, with 12 bases between the two ends. The CDR3 spells CASSYSTGLSTEAFF. Here the CDR3 DNA reads TGTGCCAGCAGTTACTCGACGGGGTTGAGCACTGAAGCTTTCTTT.

The chain recombines TRBV11-1 with TRBJ1-6; a possible D gene is TRBD1 (6 bases). CDR1 and CDR2 (germline): SGHAT, FQDESV (reference sequence). Trimming stripped 3 bases from V and 9 bases from J, with 9 bases between. This CDR3 region has 13 residues. The chain's CDR3 is CASSLNRASPLHF. The CDR3 DNA reads as TGTGCCAGCAGCTTGAACAGGGCTTCACCCCTCCACTTT.

V gene TRBV28 combines with J gene TRBJ2-5; 12 nucleotides line up with TRBD2. In germline, CDR1 is MDHEN, CDR2 SYDVKM. The length of the CDR3 is 14 residues. V lost 5 bases, J lost 5 bases, and 3 bases stayed unmatched. The CDR3 coding sequence is TGTGCCAGCAGTCTAGCGGGGGGGTGGGAGACCCAGTACTTC. Amino acid sequence: CASSLAGGWETQYF. Full variable domain (outside the CDR3, taken from reference TRBV28 and TRBJ2-5): DVKVTQSSRYLVKRTGEKVFLECVQDMDHENMFWYRQDPGLGLRLIYFSYDVKMKEKGDIPEGYSVSREKKERFSLILESASTNQTSMYLCASSLAGGWETQYFGPGTRLLVL.

The gene calls are TRBV7-8 and TRBJ1-4; 9 nucleotides line up with TRBD1. V dropped 5 bases and J dropped 8; count of bases not matched to a gene: 9. Germline V CDR1 and CDR2: SGHVS, FQNEAQ. The CDR3 is made up of 15 amino acids. The CDR3 loop is CASSHAGQGREKLFF. The CDR3 nucleotides read TGTGCCAGCAGCCACGCGGGACAGGGTCGGGAAAAACTGTTTTTT.